This TCR beta chain comes out of a study of CD8+ T cells in alopecia areata. A single count supports this clone. V was clipped by 6 bases and J by 3 bases; unmatched bases: 6. The CDR3 runs 13 residues. Germline values: CDR1 SQVTM, CDR2 ANQGSEA. Treatment reported: oral pan-JAK inhibitor, 5-10 mg twice daily. RNA was isolated and reverse transcribed to cDNA, the sequencing template. Produced via immunoSEQ multiplex PCR; TCRdb's table is partial and in-frame only. Of 95,000 to 150,000 clones listed, roughly 55% are singletons. The source material was CD4+ T cells sorted from blood, sampled at week 4, from a patient treated with tofacitinib. J is TRBJ1-2 and V is TRBV29-1; 8 bases agree with TRBD1. This clonotype originated in a human donor with alopecia areata. The DNA for the CDR3 is TGCAGCGTCGACCTGACAGGGGACTATGGCTACACCTTC. Amino acid sequence: CSVDLTGDYGYTF.